Listed here is a single T cell receptor (beta chain). It has no known antigen specificity. No base quality information exists; no much larger clone differs at one position. V is reduced by 0 bases and J by 5 bases, leaving a spacing of 11 bases between them. The CDR3 has 14 amino acids, counting the end cysteine and phenylalanine. Of all the DNA, just the CDR3 is kept, 42 bases in frame from base 1. Based on the germline V gene (reference sequence), the CDR1 and CDR2 sequences are SGHNT and YYREEE. The method was the immunoSEQ multiplex PCR assay. TCRdb re-hosts the immuneACCESS table, in-frame sequences only. Its copies lack some clones; in the studies checked, an unresolved V gene accounts for under half of them, and the cause for the rest is not known. This sample is represented by around 130,000 clones; 80% to 95% of them were singletons. The ten largest account for approximately 5.8% of the sample.

These data are taken from a study of T cell changes during pregnancy in multiple sclerosis (dated by TCRdb to between 2018 and 2021). In the study overall: The study examined how the T cell repertoire changed over the course of pregnancy in women with multiple sclerosis.

This sample comprised peripheral blood, obtained before pregnancy. The TCR sequence derives from a female donor with multiple sclerosis, enrolled in a pregnancy study. The sequence links TRBV5-4 to TRBJ1-2, with no reliable assignment of the D segment. CDR3 sequence: CASSLDSLPYGYTF. The nucleotides are TGTGCCAGCAGCTTGGACAGTCTCCCTTATGGCTACACCTTC.